This is a list of T cell receptor beta chains from one sample in a study of shared clonotypes between healthy human individuals. TCRdb's copy holds only in-frame clones and misses some; the assay was immunoSEQ multiplex PCR. The table lists hundreds of thousands of clones, around four fifths of them singletons, with about 1.8% in the top ten. Sample: memory CD4+ T cells sorted from blood. The receptors originated from a woman aged 25 to 39 in good health. CDR3s include the opening cysteine and the closing phenylalanine or tryptophan. The order of the fields is CDR3 protein, CDR3 DNA, D gene, V gene, clone size, J gene. A D gene is named only where the DNA matches it firmly. Clone size is not always given. Where it is, it says once, few, many or a class for expanded clones.

CASSLASGFDGYTF | TGCGCCAGCAGCTTGGCCTCAGGGTTTGATGGCTACACCTTC | - | TRBV5-1 | - | TRBJ1-2
CASSMSGPDTDTQYF | TGTGCCAGTAGTATGAGCGGGCCAGACACAGATACGCAGTATTTT | - | TRBV19 | - | TRBJ2-3
CASNKGTVEQFF | TGTGCCAGCAACAAAGGCACGGTGGAGCAGTTCTTC | - | TRBV28 | - | TRBJ2-1
CASSRSSRDRGFYEQYF | TGTGCCAGCAGCCGATCCTCGCGGGACAGGGGTTTTTACGAGCAGTACTTC | TRBD1 | TRBV2 | - | TRBJ2-7
CASSLVGDTEAFF | TGTGCCAGCAGTTTAGTAGGGGACACTGAAGCTTTCTTT | - | TRBV28 | - | TRBJ1-1
CASRKGQVNTEAFF | TGCGCCAGCCGTAAGGGACAGGTGAACACTGAAGCTTTCTTT | TRBD1 | TRBV5-1 | - | TRBJ1-1
CASSTTGVSTDTQYF | TGTGCCAGTAGTACGACAGGGGTCTCGACAGATACGCAGTATTTT | TRBD1 | TRBV19 | - | TRBJ2-3
CASSSIQWSHEQYF | TGTGCCAGCAGCTCAATACAATGGTCCCACGAGCAGTACTTC | - | TRBV7-6 | - | TRBJ2-7
CASCPDYLNTDTQYF | TGTGCCAGCTGTCCGGACTATCTAAACACAGATACGCAGTATTTT | - | TRBV18 | - | TRBJ2-3
CASGAVLNHQTQYF | TGTGCCAGCGGAGCCGTCCTGAATCACCAAACGCAGTATTTT | - | TRBV28 | - | TRBJ2-3
CASSGRYYEQYF | TGTGCCAGCAGCGGACGGTACTACGAGCAGTACTTC | - | TRBV27 | once | TRBJ2-7
CASRGTNTEAFF | TGCGCCAGCAGGGGGACGAACACTGAAGCTTTCTTT | - | TRBV5-1 | - | TRBJ1-1
CASSLGDGLYGYTF | TGCGCCAGCAGCTTGGGGGACGGCTTGTATGGCTACACCTTC | - | TRBV5-1 | - | TRBJ1-2
CASSPWTGITYEQYF | TGTGCCAGCAGTCCCTGGACAGGAATTACCTACGAGCAGTACTTC | TRBD1 | TRBV28 | - | TRBJ2-7
CASSLARVDSFAVSNEQFF | TGTGCCAGCAGCTTAGCGCGGGTAGATTCGTTCGCGGTCAGTAATGAGCAGTTCTTC | - | TRBV7-2 | - | TRBJ2-1
CASSYLGLGEKLFF | TGTGCCAGCAGTTACTTGGGCCTCGGGGAAAAACTGTTTTTT | - | TRBV6-5 | - | TRBJ1-4
CASAPYYGYTF | TGTGCCAGTGCCCCTTACTATGGCTACACCTTC | - | TRBV2 | many | TRBJ1-2
CASSMGRYSNQPQHF | TGTGCCAGTAGTATGGGCAGGTATAGCAATCAGCCCCAGCATTTT | - | TRBV19 | few | TRBJ1-5
CASSLVRIAERGIGYTF | TGTGCCAGCAGCTTGGTGCGGATCGCTGAAAGGGGTATCGGCTACACCTTC | - | TRBV7-9 | - | TRBJ1-2
CSAARTATSGNTIYF | TGCAGCGCCGCCCGGACAGCGACCTCTGGAAACACCATATATTTT | - | TRBV29-1 | - | TRBJ1-3
CASSATGLNYGYTF | TGTGCCAGCAGTGCGACAGGGCTAAACTATGGCTACACCTTC | TRBD1 | TRBV6-1 | once | TRBJ1-2
CASSFQGIQYF | TGTGCCAGCAGCTTCCAAGGCATTCAGTACTTC | - | TRBV7-2 | few | TRBJ2-4
CASSVGGGNADTQYF | TGTGCCAGCAGCGTCGGGGGAGGTAATGCAGATACGCAGTATTTT | - | TRBV9 | - | TRBJ2-3
CASSDAGLGLEQQYF | TGTGCCAGCAGCGATGCGGGCCTGGGTCTGGAGCAGCAGTACTTC | - | TRBV6-1 | - | TRBJ2-7
CASSDWTSGNTGELFF | TGTGCCAGCAGTGATTGGACTAGCGGGAACACCGGGGAGCTGTTTTTT | TRBD2 | TRBV6-4 | - | TRBJ2-2
CASTIRLGKNEQFF | TGTGCCAGCACCATAAGACTAGGCAAAAATGAGCAGTTCTTC | - | TRBV11-2 | - | TRBJ2-1
CASSLDRGAPNEKLFF | TGCGCCAGCAGCTTGGACAGGGGCGCGCCTAATGAAAAACTGTTTTTT | TRBD1 | TRBV5-1 | - | TRBJ1-4
CASSDPRGRKIEQYF | TGTGCCAGCAGCGACCCCCGGGGGAGGAAAATCGAGCAGTACTTC | - | TRBV7-2 | few | TRBJ2-7
CASHTRTYNEQFF | TGTGCCAGTCATACCCGGACCTACAATGAGCAGTTCTTC | - | TRBV19 | - | TRBJ2-1
CASSPQTGFAYEQYF | TGTGCCAGCAGCCCCCAGACAGGGTTTGCCTACGAGCAGTACTTC | TRBD1 | TRBV11-2 | - | TRBJ2-7
CASSPPLGTASSYEQYF | TGTGCCAGCAGCCCCCCACTCGGGACTGCCAGCTCCTACGAGCAGTACTTC | - | TRBV27 | - | TRBJ2-7
CASSSAVGHTEAFF | TGTGCCAGCAGTTCCGCGGTGGGGCACACTGAAGCTTTCTTT | - | TRBV28 | - | TRBJ1-1
CASSEGASGDQETQYF | TGTGCCAGCAGTGAAGGGGCTAGCGGGGACCAAGAGACCCAGTACTTC | TRBD2 | TRBV2 | - | TRBJ2-5
CASSVCREDSYNEQFF | TGCGCCAGCAGTGTATGTCGGGAGGACTCCTACAATGAGCAGTTCTTC | TRBD2 | TRBV23-1 | - | TRBJ2-1
CASSFGGQETQYF | TGCGCCAGCAGCTTTGGGGGCCAAGAGACCCAGTACTTC | - | TRBV5-1 | - | TRBJ2-5
CASSNLVPYEQYF | TGTGCCAGTAGTAACCTCGTCCCCTACGAGCAGTACTTC | - | TRBV19 | - | TRBJ2-7
CASSQGTPRGPQHF | TGTGCCAGCTCACAGGGGACACCCAGAGGGCCCCAGCATTTT | - | TRBV18 | - | TRBJ1-5
CASSLGVLAGGPTDTQYF | TGTGCCAGCAGCTTAGGGGTACTAGCGGGAGGGCCAACAGATACGCAGTATTTT | TRBD2 | TRBV7-2 | - | TRBJ2-3
CASRSGTGVTEQYF | TGTGCCAGCAGATCCGGGACAGGGGTTACCGAGCAGTACTTC | TRBD1 | TRBV28 | - | TRBJ2-7
CASSERKGLEQYF | TGTGCCAGCAGTGAAAGGAAGGGGCTCGAGCAGTACTTC | - | TRBV2 | - | TRBJ2-7
CASISTGSLGTEAFF | TGTGCCAGCATCTCGACAGGGAGTCTGGGGACTGAAGCTTTCTTT | TRBD1 | TRBV28 | once | TRBJ1-1
CASSRGTSGDTGELFF | TGCGCCAGCAGCCGGGGGACTAGCGGGGACACCGGGGAGCTGTTTTTT | TRBD2 | TRBV5-1 | few | TRBJ2-2
CASSASGTQYF | TGTGCCAGTAGTGCATCCGGTACGCAGTATTTT | - | TRBV19 | - | TRBJ2-3
CASRGQGARTGELFF | TGTGCCAGCAGGGGGCAGGGGGCGCGGACCGGGGAGCTGTTTTTT | TRBD1 | TRBV28 | - | TRBJ2-2
CASRSQVNTGELFF | TGCGCCAGCCGCTCACAGGTGAACACCGGGGAGCTGTTTTTT | - | TRBV5-1 | - | TRBJ2-2
CASSSGTSGRKGEQYF | TGTGCCAGCAGTAGCGGGACTAGCGGGAGAAAGGGCGAGCAGTACTTC | TRBD2 | TRBV6-6 | - | TRBJ2-7
CSVELSGDTQYF | TGCAGCGTTGAGCTGTCGGGAGATACGCAGTATTTT | - | TRBV29-1 | - | TRBJ2-3
CASSIFRGSEAFF | TGTGCCAGTAGTATTTTTCGGGGGTCTGAAGCTTTCTTT | - | TRBV19 | - | TRBJ1-1
CASSDRPPRGKLFF | TGTGCCAGCAGTGACCGGCCCCCACGCGGAAAACTGTTTTTT | - | TRBV28 | - | TRBJ1-4
CASYLNTEAFF | TGTGCCAGCTACCTTAACACTGAAGCTTTCTTT | - | TRBV28 | - | TRBJ1-1
CASSEYSGTEQFF | TGTGCCAGCAGCGAATATAGCGGGACTGAGCAGTTCTTC | TRBD2 | TRBV27 | - | TRBJ2-1
CASSWGTSGYNEQFF | TGTGCCAGCAGCTGGGGGACTAGCGGTTACAATGAGCAGTTCTTC | TRBD2 | TRBV7-9 | - | TRBJ2-1
CASSNNGYTF | TGTGCCAGCAGCAACAATGGCTACACCTTC | - | TRBV7-9 | - | TRBJ1-2
CASSPNRDENGYTF | TGTGCCAGCTCACCGAACAGGGACGAGAATGGCTACACCTTC | - | TRBV18 | - | TRBJ1-2
CASSEVGNHSNQPQHF | TGCGCCAGCAGTGAGGTCGGGAATCATAGCAATCAGCCCCAGCATTTT | - | TRBV10-1 | few | TRBJ1-5
CASSPGPPYRDEQYF | TGTGCCAGCAGTCCGGGACCCCCTTATCGTGACGAGCAGTACTTC | - | TRBV11-2 | - | TRBJ2-7
CASSSRGGGVGTGELFF | TGTGCCAGCAGCTCGCGAGGGGGGGGAGTTGGCACCGGAGAGCTGTTTTTT | - | TRBV7-6 | - | TRBJ2-2
CASSLDRNTGELFF | TGTGCCAGCAGCTTAGATCGGAACACCGGGGAGCTGTTTTTT | - | TRBV11-3 | - | TRBJ2-2
CASSLGVSSDNEQFF | TGTGCCAGCAGCTTAGGAGTGTCCTCGGACAATGAGCAGTTCTTC | - | TRBV11-2 | - | TRBJ2-1